These 27 T cell receptor beta chains were all obtained from the same sample, sequenced in a study of blood T cell repertoires in COVID-19. Clones were read by immunoSEQ multiplex PCR, and TCRdb kept only the in-frame ones, dropping some. The sample records under 150,000 clones, around 88% being singletons. Sequenced material: PBMCs or T cells enriched from blood (not recorded which). These TCRs come from a woman aged 45 to 65 who had recovered from COVID-19.

The chain uses TRBV2 and TRBJ1-2, with a possible D match to TRBD1 (6 bases). Trimming took off 7 bases at V and 5 bases at J, with 14 bases between the two ends. Germline V gives CDR1 SNHLY, CDR2 FYNNEI. This CDR3 is 13 amino acids long. The chain's CDR3 is CASTTDSEYGYTF. CDR3 nucleotide sequence: TGTGCCAGCACCACGGACAGCGAATATGGCTACACCTTC. Full variable domain (missing parts from reference TRBV2 and TRBJ1-2): EPEVTQTPSHQVTQMGQEVILRCVPISNHLYFYWYRQILGQKVEFLVSFYNNEISEKSEIFDDQFSVERPDGSNFTLKIRSTKLEDSAMYFCASTTDSEYGYTFGSGTRLTVV.

This chain links TRBV10-3 with TRBJ2-1, with TRBD2 matching 8 bases. The junction had 9 bases not matched to a gene; V was cut back by 5 bases and J by 6 bases. The CDR3 is 15 amino acids. Germline V gene sequence: CDR1 ENHRY, CDR2 SYGVKD. This chain's CDR3 is CAISPGRGVTNEQFF. The DNA for the CDR3 is TGTGCCATCAGTCCGGGGCGGGGGGTTACCAATGAGCAGTTCTTC.

V and J are TRBV7-2 and TRBJ2-7; possible D gene TRBD1, 6 bases. The V end lost 5 bases, the J end lost 6 bases, and 14 bases lay between the germline ends. CDR1 is SGHTA, CDR2 FQGNSA, per germline. The CDR3 runs 13 residues. CDR3 in DNA: TGTGCCAGCAGCCAACAGGGTCCTTTCGAGCAGTACTTC. It specifies CASSQQGPFEQYF.

This clone was counted at least ten times. The V gene is TRBV5-5, the J gene TRBJ1-5; 9 bases are a match to TRBD1. The CDR3 has 14 residues. Losses at the gene ends were 4 bases for V and 6 bases for J; bases not matched to a gene: 5. The germline V gene encodes CDR1 SGHKS and CDR2 YYEKEE (reference sequence). The CDR3 loop reads CASSNGQGPQPQHF. The CDR3 bases are TGTGCCAGCAGCAACGGACAGGGGCCTCAGCCCCAGCATTTT.

This chain connects TRBV4-3 to TRBJ1-4; 10 bases line up with TRBD1. The CDR3 spans 17 residues. The V and J ends lost 0 bases and 1 base, in that order; junction bases with no gene match: 2. Per germline, CDR1 LGHNA and CDR2 YSLEER. The CDR3 DNA is TGCGCCAGCAGCCAAGATGACAGGGGGCGAACTAATGAAAAACTGTTTTTT. This gives the protein CASSQDDRGRTNEKLFF.

J is TRBJ1-2 and V is TRBV7-9; D ambiguous. The CDR3 totals 15 residues. Per the germline V gene, CDR1 is SEHNR and CDR2 is FQNEAQ (reference sequence). V was clipped by 8 bases and J by 3 bases, with 19 bases between them. Written as DNA, the CDR3 is TGTGCCAGCGCTACGCCGGAGGAGAGGGACTATGGCTACACCTTC. It translates to CASATPEERDYGYTF.

This chain joins TRBV27 and TRBJ1-5; possibly TRBD1 for D (5 bases). CDR1 is MNHEY, CDR2 SMNVEV, per germline (reference sequence). Trimming removed 3 bases at V and 4 bases at J, with 10 bases between. The CDR3 consists of 14 residues. The CDR3 nucleotides read TGTGCCAGCAGTTTCTCCCAGGGAAATCAGCCCCAGCATTTT. Its translation: CASSFSQGNQPQHF.

This chain joins TRBV19 and TRBJ2-5; D is perhaps TRBD1 (5 bases). This CDR3 has 19 amino acids. Germline-derived CDR1 and CDR2 are LNHDA and SQIVND (reference sequence). Deletions cut 4 bases from V and 5 bases from J, with 29 bases between. CDR3 loop: CASSTRILLGSGRLETQYF. The CDR3 DNA reads TGTGCCAGTAGTACCCGAATCCTCTTGGGCTCAGGGCGATTGGAGACCCAGTACTTC. Using reference TRBV19 and TRBJ2-5 for the parts outside the CDR3, the full variable domain is DGGITQSPKYLFRKEGQNVTLSCEQNLNHDAMYWYRQDPGQGLRLIYYSQIVNDFQKGDIAEGYSVSREKKESFPLTVTSAQKNPTAFYLCASSTRILLGSGRLETQYFGPGTRLLVL.

The rearrangement links TRBV2 to TRBJ2-1; 14 bases are shared with TRBD2. The CDR3 spans 16 residues. Germline V gene lookup returns CDR1 SNHLY and CDR2 FYNNEI. V lost 3 bases, J lost 7 bases, and 5 bases stayed unmatched. The CDR3 sequence: CASSETSGGARNEQFF. CDR3 nucleotides: TGTGCCAGCAGTGAGACTAGCGGGGGGGCCCGGAATGAGCAGTTCTTC.

This chain uses TRBV6-6 with TRBJ1-1; D is possibly TRBD1 (6 bases). The ends were cut back, 8 bases at V and 6 bases at J, with 19 bases in the middle. The CDR3 contains 14 residues. The V gene's germline CDR1 is MNHNY and CDR2 SVGAGI (reference sequence). CDR3 sequence (DNA): TGTGCCAGCGTATGGGGGCCGGGTTTCGCTGAAGCTTTCTTT. This gives the protein CASVWGPGFAEAFF.

V usage is TRBV14 and J usage is TRBJ1-4; 7 nucleotides line up with TRBD1. This CDR3 is 15 amino acids long. The V and J ends lost 2 bases and 8 bases, in that order; junction bases with no gene match: 8. Germline V lookup: CDR1 SGHDN, CDR2 FVKESK. The CDR3 sequence is CASSQPTGRGEKLFF. The CDR3 nucleotides are TGTGCCAGCAGCCAACCGACAGGGCGAGGGGAAAAACTGTTTTTT.

The chain joins TRBV9 to TRBJ2-3; 7 nucleotides line up with TRBD2. Trimming at V came to 0 bases and at J to 1 base, leaving 2 bases not matched to a gene. From germline, CDR1 is SGDLS and CDR2 YYNGEE. The CDR3 runs to 15 residues. The DNA of the CDR3 is TGTGCCAGCAGCGTAGCTGGGGGGGGCACAGATACGCAGTATTTT. Amino acid sequence: CASSVAGGGTDTQYF. The whole variable domain, filled in from reference TRBV9 and TRBJ2-3, reads DSGVTQTPKHLITATGQRVTLRCSPRSGDLSVYWYQQSLDQGLQFLIQYYNGEERAKGNILERFSAQQFPDLHSELNLSSLELGDSALYFCASSVAGGGTDTQYFGPGTRLTVL.

This clone was recorded once. The J gene is TRBJ1-2, the V gene TRBV19, with TRBD1 matching over 7 bases. V shed 6 bases, J shed 8 bases, and the junction held 15 bases outside the gene matches. Looked up from germline, CDR1 is LNHDA and CDR2 is SQIVND (reference sequence). The CDR3 extends over 15 amino acids. The CDR3 region is CASSPRRGGGGGYTF. For the CDR3, the DNA is TGTGCCAGTAGCCCCCGGCGAGGGGGCGGAGGAGGCTACACCTTC.

The gene calls are TRBV19 and TRBJ1-5; no clear D gene. Per the germline V gene, CDR1 is LNHDA and CDR2 is SQIVND (reference sequence). The CDR3 runs to 16 residues. V was shortened by 3 bases and J by 3 bases, with 15 bases between the two germline ends. CDR3 DNA: TGTGCCAGTAGTATTTTTCCAGTCAGTCCCAATCAGCCCCAGCATTTT. Its protein product is CASSIFPVSPNQPQHF.

The V gene is TRBV7-3, the J gene TRBJ1-6, with 8 positions matching TRBD1. CDR1 is SGHTA and CDR2 is FQGTGA in the germline V gene. Trimming cost V 0 bases and J 2 bases; bases outside gene matches: 12. There are 20 residues in the CDR3. CDR3 sequence reads: CASSLTFGRRGLTYNSPLHF. CDR3 bases: TGTGCCAGCAGCTTAACGTTCGGACGCAGGGGGCTCACCTATAATTCACCCCTCCACTTT. Complete variable domain (other parts from reference TRBV7-3 and TRBJ1-6): GAGVSQTPSNKVTEKGKYVELRCDPISGHTALYWYRQSLGQGPEFLIYFQGTGAADDSGLPNDRFFAVRPEGSVSTLKIQRTERGDSAVYLCASSLTFGRRGLTYNSPLHFGNGTRLTVT.

The chain is built from TRBV7-6 and TRBJ2-7; D might be TRBD1 (6 bases). V lost 4 bases and J lost 0, with 10 bases in between. Germline V gene data show CDR1 as SGHVS and CDR2 as FNYEAQ. There are 14 residues in the CDR3. CDR3: CASSSRQDSYEQYF. The CDR3, as DNA: TGTGCCAGCAGCTCGCGACAGGACTCCTACGAGCAGTACTTC.

The chain joins TRBV5-1 to TRBJ2-7, with a possible D match to TRBD2 (6 bases). Germline V gene lookup returns CDR1 SGHRS and CDR2 YFSETQ. V gave up 3 bases and J gave up 2 bases, with 15 bases separating them. The CDR3 has 15 amino acids. CDR3 nucleotides: TGCGCCAGCAGCTGGGACTTGCTCCCCACCTACGAGCAGTACTTC. Amino acids: CASSWDLLPTYEQYF.

The chain recombines TRBV19 with TRBJ1-3; 7 nucleotides agree with TRBD1. The V and J ends lost 4 bases and 7 bases, in that order; junction bases with no gene match: 7. The CDR3 has 14 amino acids. Germline loops: CDR1 LNHDA, CDR2 SQIVND (reference sequence). Written as DNA, the CDR3 is TGTGCCAGTAGTACCCGTGAGGGGGCTAACACCATATATTTT. It yields the protein CASSTREGANTIYF. Variable domain in full (rest from reference TRBV19 and TRBJ1-3): DGGITQSPKYLFRKEGQNVTLSCEQNLNHDAMYWYRQDPGQGLRLIYYSQIVNDFQKGDIAEGYSVSREKKESFPLTVTSAQKNPTAFYLCASSTREGANTIYFGEGSWLTVV.

This sequence joins TRBV27 and TRBJ1-2; 11 nucleotides agree with TRBD1. This CDR3 has 17 amino acids. Germline values: CDR1 MNHEY, CDR2 SMNVEV (reference sequence). Losses at the gene ends were 1 base for V and 6 bases for J; bases not matched to a gene: 10. The CDR3 loop is CASSLFEPGQGGNGYTF. The DNA for the CDR3 is TGTGCCAGCAGTTTATTCGAGCCGGGACAGGGGGGGAATGGCTACACCTTC.

The genes are TRBV5-6 and TRBJ1-4; 10 nucleotides match TRBD1. Germline V gene lookup returns CDR1 SGHDT and CDR2 YYEEEE. Germline trimming cut 4 bases from V and 0 bases from J; bases unmatched to any gene: 3. The CDR3 runs to 16 residues. CDR3 residues: CASSRQGAATNEKLFF. The CDR3 DNA sequence: TGTGCCAGCAGCCGACAGGGGGCCGCAACTAATGAAAAACTGTTTTTT.

The gene calls are TRBV27 and TRBJ2-3, with 9 positions matching TRBD2. The CDR3 is 14 amino acids. Germline CDR1 is MNHEY and CDR2 is SMNVEV (reference sequence). V shed 6 bases and J 2 bases; nucleotides not matched to a gene: 3. CDR3 sequence: CASRLAGDTDTQYF. The CDR3, as DNA: TGTGCCAGCAGATTAGCGGGGGACACAGATACGCAGTATTTT.

The rearrangement uses TRBV5-8 and TRBJ1-1; D is undetermined. Germline CDR1 SGHTS, CDR2 YDEGEE. Trimming cost V 2 bases and J 1 base, with 9 bases left between them. CDR3 length: 14 residues. The CDR3 is CASSLVRANTEAFF. The CDR3 DNA reads TGTGCCAGCAGCTTAGTACGAGCGAACACTGAAGCTTTCTTT.

The rearrangement joins TRBV19 to TRBJ1-3; no clear D. Germline-derived CDR1 and CDR2 are LNHDA and SQIVND (reference sequence). The V and J ends lost 2 bases and 0 bases respectively, with 5 bases between them. The CDR3 covers 14 residues. The CDR3 bases are TGTGCCAGTAGTATATCGCGCTCTGGAAACACCATATATTTT. It is translated as CASSISRSGNTIYF.

V gene TRBV27 combines with J gene TRBJ1-1, with 8 bases that match TRBD1. This CDR3 region has 14 residues. Germline values: CDR1 MNHEY, CDR2 SMNVEV (reference sequence). Unmatched junction bases numbered 3, after V lost 3 bases and J lost 3 bases. The DNA for the CDR3 is TGTGCCAGCAGTTTGGACAGGGTCGACACTGAAGCTTTCTTT. Encoded protein: CASSLDRVDTEAFF.

The gene calls are TRBV3-1 (or the pseudogene TRBV3-2) and TRBJ2-4; maybe TRBD1 (6 bases). V was cut by 4 bases and J by 9 bases, with 19 bases left in between. CDR1 LGHDT and CDR2 YNNKEL come from the germline V gene (reference sequence). CDR3 length: 15 amino acids. The CDR3 here is CASSPTGSISSIQYF. The CDR3 DNA sequence: TGTGCCAGCAGCCCCACAGGGTCCATCTCATCCATTCAGTACTTC.

Of note for this clone: No DNA is shown, since the ends of the CDR3 on it are uncertain; the CDR3 is the one TCRdb lists. The genes are TRBV27 and TRBJ2-3; TRBD2 is the table's D call, not checked against the DNA. The CDR3 extends over 16 residues, inclusive of both ends. From germline, CDR1 is MNHEY and CDR2 SMNVEV (reference sequence). The CDR3 reads CASSLRLGFFGDTQYF.

The chain uses TRBV5-1 and TRBJ2-5; 9 bases align to TRBD2. Germline values: CDR1 SGHRS, CDR2 YFSETQ. Trimming removed 4 bases from V and 5 bases from J; junction bases left unmatched: 12. The length of the CDR3 is 16 residues. The CDR3: CASSPGGTSFGETQYF. CDR3 nucleotides: TGCGCCAGCAGCCCGGGGGGGACTAGCTTTGGGGAGACCCAGTACTTC.